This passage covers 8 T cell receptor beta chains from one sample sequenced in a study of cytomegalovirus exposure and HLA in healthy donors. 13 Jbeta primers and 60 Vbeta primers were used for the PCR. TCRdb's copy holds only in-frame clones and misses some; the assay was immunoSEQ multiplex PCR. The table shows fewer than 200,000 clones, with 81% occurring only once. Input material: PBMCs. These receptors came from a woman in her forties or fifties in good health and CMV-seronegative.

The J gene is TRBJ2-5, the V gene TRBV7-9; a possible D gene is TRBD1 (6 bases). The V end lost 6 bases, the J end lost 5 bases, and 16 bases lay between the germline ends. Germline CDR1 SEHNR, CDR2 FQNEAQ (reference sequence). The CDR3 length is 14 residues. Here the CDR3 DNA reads TGTGCCAGCAGTCATGGGGGCCTGGGGGAGACCCAGTACTTC. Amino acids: CASSHGGLGETQYF.

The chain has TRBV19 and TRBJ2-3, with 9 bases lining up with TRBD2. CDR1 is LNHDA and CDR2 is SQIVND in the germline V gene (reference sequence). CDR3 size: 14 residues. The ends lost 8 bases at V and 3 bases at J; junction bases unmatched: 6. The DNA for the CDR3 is TGTGCCAGTTGTAGCGGGAGTAGGACAGATACGCAGTATTTT. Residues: CASCSGSRTDTQYF.

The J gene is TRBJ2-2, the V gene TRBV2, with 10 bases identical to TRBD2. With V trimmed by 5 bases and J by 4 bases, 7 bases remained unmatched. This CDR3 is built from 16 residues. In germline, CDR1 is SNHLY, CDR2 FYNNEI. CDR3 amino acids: CASSSFPSGSTGELFF. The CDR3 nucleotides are TGTGCCAGCAGTAGCTTCCCTAGCGGGAGCACCGGGGAGCTGTTTTTT. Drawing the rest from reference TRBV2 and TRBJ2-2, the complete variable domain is EPEVTQTPSHQVTQMGQEVILRCVPISNHLYFYWYRQILGQKVEFLVSFYNNEISEKSEIFDDQFSVERPDGSNFTLKIRSTKLEDSAMYFCASSSFPSGSTGELFFGEGSRLTVL.

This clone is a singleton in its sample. The chain's CDR3 is CASSLAAGGGNSNQPQHF. CDR3 nucleotide sequence: TGTGCCAGCAGCTTGGCGGCAGGGGGTGGAAATAGCAATCAGCCCCAGCATTTT. The chain employs TRBV5-5 and TRBJ1-5; 7 nucleotides line up with TRBD1. V trimming: 0 bases; J trimming: 0 bases; junction bases outside the gene matches: 9. The CDR3 covers 18 residues. In germline, CDR1 is SGHKS, CDR2 YYEKEE (reference sequence).

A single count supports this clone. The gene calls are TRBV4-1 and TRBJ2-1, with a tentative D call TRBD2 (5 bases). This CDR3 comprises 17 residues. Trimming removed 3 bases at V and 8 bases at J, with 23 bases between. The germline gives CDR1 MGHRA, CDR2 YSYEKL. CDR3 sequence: CASSQARAGAPRDEQFF. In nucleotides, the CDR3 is TGCGCCAGCAGCCAGGCGCGGGCGGGCGCCCCGCGCGATGAGCAGTTCTTC.

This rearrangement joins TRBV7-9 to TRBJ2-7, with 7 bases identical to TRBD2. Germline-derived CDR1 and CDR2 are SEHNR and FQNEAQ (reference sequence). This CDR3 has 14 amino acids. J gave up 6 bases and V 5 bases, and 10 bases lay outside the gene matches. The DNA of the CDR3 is TGTGCCAGCAGCGCAAACCGGGACTACGGCGAGCAGTACTTC. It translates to CASSANRDYGEQYF. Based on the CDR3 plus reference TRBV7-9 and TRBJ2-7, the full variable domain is DTGVSQNPRHKITKRGQNVTFRCDPISEHNRLYWYRQTLGQGPEFLTYFQNEAQLEKSRLLSDRFSAERPKGSFSTLEIQRTEQGDSAMYLCASSANRDYGEQYFGPGTRLTVT.

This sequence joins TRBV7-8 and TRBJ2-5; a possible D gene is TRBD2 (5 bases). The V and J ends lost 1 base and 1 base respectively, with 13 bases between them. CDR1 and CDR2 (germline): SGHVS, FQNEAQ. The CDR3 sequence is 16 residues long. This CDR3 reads CASSLGLGGLQETQYF. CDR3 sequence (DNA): TGTGCCAGCAGCTTAGGTTTAGGAGGACTCCAAGAGACCCAGTACTTC.

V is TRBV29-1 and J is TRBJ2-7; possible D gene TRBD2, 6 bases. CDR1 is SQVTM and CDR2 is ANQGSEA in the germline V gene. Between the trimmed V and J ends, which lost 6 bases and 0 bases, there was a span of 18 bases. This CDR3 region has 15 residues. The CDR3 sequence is CSVKKGTESSYEQYF. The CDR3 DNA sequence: TGCAGCGTGAAGAAGGGGACTGAGAGCTCCTACGAGCAGTACTTC.